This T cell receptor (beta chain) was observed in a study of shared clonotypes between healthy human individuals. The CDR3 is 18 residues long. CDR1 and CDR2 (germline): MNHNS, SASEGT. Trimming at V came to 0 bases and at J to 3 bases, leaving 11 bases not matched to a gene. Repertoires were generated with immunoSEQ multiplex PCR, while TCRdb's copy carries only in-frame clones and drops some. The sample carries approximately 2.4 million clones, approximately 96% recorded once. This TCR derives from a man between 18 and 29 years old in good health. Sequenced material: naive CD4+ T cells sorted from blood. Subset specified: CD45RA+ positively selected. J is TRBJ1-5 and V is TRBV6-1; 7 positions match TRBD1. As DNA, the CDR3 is TGTGCCAGCAGTGAAGCTGGTGCTTTGGGACAGCCCAATCAGCCCCAGCATTTT. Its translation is CASSEAGALGQPNQPQHF.